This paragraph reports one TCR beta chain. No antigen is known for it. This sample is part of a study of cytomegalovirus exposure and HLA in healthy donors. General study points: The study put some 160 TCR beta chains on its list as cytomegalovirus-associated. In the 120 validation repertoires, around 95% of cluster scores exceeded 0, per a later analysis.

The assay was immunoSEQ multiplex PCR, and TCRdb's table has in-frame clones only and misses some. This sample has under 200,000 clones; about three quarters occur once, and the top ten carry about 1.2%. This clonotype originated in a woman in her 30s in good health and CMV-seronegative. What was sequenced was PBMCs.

The CDR3 is CACLDRGGGIAGELFF. Written as DNA, the CDR3 is TGTGCCTGCTTGGACCGTGGTGGAGGGATCGCCGGGGAGCTGTTTTTT. The rearrangement uses TRBV30 and TRBJ2-2, with D tentatively TRBD2 (6 bases). Germline V gene lookup returns CDR1 GTSNPN and CDR2 SVGIG (reference sequence). This CDR3 contains 16 residues. The germline V and J ends were trimmed by 6 bases and 6 bases, with 23 bases remaining between them.